This T cell receptor (beta chain) is from a study of blood T cell repertoires in COVID-19. The V and J ends lost 6 bases and 0 bases respectively, with 18 bases between them. Germline V gene sequence: CDR1 ENHRY, CDR2 SYGVKD. The CDR3 covers 16 residues. There are a few counts of this clone. Measured with immunoSEQ multiplex PCR; TCRdb has only the in-frame clones, and not every one. The sample lists 260,000 or so clones, approximately 84% seen once, with 15% to 17% in the top ten. This sequence originates from a man between 18 and 29 years old who had recovered from COVID-19. This chain connects TRBV10-3 to TRBJ2-7, with TRBD2 as a possible D gene (5 bases). Input material: PBMCs or T cells enriched from blood (not recorded which). The CDR3 DNA follows: TGTGCCATCAGGCCTTCAACTAGTACTTACTCCTACGAGCAGTACTTC. It is translated as CAIRPSTSTYSYEQYF.